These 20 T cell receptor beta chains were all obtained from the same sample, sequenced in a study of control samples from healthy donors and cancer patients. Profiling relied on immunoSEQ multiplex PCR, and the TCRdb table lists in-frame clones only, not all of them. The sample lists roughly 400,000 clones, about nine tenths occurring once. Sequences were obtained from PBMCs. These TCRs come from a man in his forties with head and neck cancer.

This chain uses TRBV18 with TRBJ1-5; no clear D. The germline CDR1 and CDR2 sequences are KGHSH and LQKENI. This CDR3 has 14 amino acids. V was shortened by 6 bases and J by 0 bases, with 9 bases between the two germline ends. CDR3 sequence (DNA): TGTGCCAGCTCGCAACTAGGTAGCAATCAGCCCCAGCATTTT. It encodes CASSQLGSNQPQHF.

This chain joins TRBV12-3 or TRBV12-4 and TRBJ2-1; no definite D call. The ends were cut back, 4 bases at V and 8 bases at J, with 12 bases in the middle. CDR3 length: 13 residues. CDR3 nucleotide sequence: TGTGCCAGCAGTTACTTTGTTATCGATGAGCAGTTCTTC. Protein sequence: CASSYFVIDEQFF.

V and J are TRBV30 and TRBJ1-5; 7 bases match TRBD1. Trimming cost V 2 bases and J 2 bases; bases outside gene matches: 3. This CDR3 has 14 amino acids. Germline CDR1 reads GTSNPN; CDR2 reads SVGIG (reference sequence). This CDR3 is CAWSIGQGNQPQHF. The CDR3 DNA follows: TGTGCCTGGAGTATCGGACAGGGCAATCAGCCCCAGCATTTT.

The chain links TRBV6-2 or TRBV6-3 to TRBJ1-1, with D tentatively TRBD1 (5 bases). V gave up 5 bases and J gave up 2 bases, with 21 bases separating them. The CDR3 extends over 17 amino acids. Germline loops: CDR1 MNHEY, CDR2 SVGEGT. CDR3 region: CASSPLIGEILNTEAFF. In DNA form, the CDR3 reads TGTGCCAGCAGTCCCCTCATAGGGGAAATACTCAACACTGAAGCTTTCTTT.

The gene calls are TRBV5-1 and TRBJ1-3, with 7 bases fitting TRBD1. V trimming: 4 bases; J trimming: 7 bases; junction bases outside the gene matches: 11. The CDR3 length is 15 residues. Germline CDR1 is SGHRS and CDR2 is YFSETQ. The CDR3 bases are TGCGCCAGCAGCCGACTCGGACAGGACGGGAACACCATATATTTT. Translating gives CASSRLGQDGNTIYF. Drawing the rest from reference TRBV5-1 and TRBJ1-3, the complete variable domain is KAGVTQTPRYLIKTRGQQVTLSCSPISGHRSVSWYQQTPGQGLQFLFEYFSETQRNKGNFPGRFSGRQFSNSRSEMNVSTLELGDSALYLCASSRLGQDGNTIYFGEGSWLTVV.

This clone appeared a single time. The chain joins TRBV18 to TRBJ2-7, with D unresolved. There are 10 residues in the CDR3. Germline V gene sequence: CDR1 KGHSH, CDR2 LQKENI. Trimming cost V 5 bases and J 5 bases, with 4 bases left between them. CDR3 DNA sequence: TGTGCCAGCTCAGGGAACGAGCAGTACTTC. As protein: CASSGNEQYF.

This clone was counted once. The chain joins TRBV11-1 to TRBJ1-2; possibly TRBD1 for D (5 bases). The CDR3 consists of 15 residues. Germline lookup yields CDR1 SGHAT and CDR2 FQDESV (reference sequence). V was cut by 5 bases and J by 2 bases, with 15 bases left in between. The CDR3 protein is CASSPRDGHNYGYTF. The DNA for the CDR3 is TGTGCCAGCAGCCCTAGGGACGGCCACAACTATGGCTACACCTTC. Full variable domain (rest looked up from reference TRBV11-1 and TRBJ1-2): EAEVAQSPRYKITEKSQAVAFWCDPISGHATLYWYRQILGQGPELLVQFQDESVVDDSQLPKDRFSAERLKGVDSTLKIQPAELGDSAMYLCASSPRDGHNYGYTFGSGTRLTVV.

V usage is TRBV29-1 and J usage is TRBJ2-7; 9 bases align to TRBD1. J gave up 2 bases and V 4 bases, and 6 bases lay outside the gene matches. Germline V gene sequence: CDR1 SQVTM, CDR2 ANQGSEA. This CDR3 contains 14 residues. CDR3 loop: CSVVAGQGTYEQYF. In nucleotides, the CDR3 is TGCAGCGTTGTGGCGGGACAGGGTACCTACGAGCAGTACTTC.

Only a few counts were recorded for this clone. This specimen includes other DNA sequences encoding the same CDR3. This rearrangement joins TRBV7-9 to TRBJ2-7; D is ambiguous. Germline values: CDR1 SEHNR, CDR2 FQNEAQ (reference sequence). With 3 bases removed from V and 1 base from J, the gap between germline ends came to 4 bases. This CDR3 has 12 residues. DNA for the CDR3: TGTGCCAGCAGCTTGGAGTCCTACGAGCAGTACTTC. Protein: CASSLESYEQYF.

The CDR3 loop is CAISGSGSGRAGNEQFF. CDR3 DNA: TGTGCCATCAGTGGATCAGGGAGCGGGAGGGCCGGCAATGAGCAGTTCTTC. The chain employs TRBV10-3 and TRBJ2-1; 10 bases are shared with TRBD2. Trimming took 4 bases from V and 6 from J; bases not matched to a gene: 12. Per the germline V gene, CDR1 is ENHRY and CDR2 is SYGVKD. The length of the CDR3 is 17 residues.

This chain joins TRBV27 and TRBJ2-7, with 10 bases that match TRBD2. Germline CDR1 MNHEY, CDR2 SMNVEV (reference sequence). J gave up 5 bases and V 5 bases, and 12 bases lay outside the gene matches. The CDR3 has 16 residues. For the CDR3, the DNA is TGTGCCAGCAGTACCCGGACTAGCGGTAACCCCAACGAGCAGTACTTC. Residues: CASSTRTSGNPNEQYF.

The CDR3 region has the DNA TGTGCCAGCAGCCTCCGACAGGGCGCAGGGGCCGAGCAGTACTTC. Its translation is CASSLRQGAGAEQYF. The chain couples TRBV7-6 to TRBJ2-7, with 7 bases fitting TRBD1. With 5 bases clipped from V and 6 bases from J, the junction kept 13 bases outside the gene matches. CDR1 SGHVS and CDR2 FNYEAQ come from the germline V gene. This CDR3 spans 15 amino acids.

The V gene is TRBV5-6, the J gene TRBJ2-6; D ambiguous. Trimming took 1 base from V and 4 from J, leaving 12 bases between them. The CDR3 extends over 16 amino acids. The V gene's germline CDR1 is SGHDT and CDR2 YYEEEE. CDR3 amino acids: CASSLHAQAGANVLTF. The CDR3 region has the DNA TGTGCCAGCAGCTTGCATGCCCAGGCAGGGGCCAACGTCCTGACTTTC. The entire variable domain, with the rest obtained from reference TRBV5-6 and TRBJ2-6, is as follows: DAGVTQSPTHLIKTRGQQVTLRCSPKSGHDTVSWYQQALGQGPQFIFQYYEEEERQRGNFPDRFSGHQFPNYSSELNVNALLLGDSALYLCASSLHAQAGANVLTFGAGSRLTVL.

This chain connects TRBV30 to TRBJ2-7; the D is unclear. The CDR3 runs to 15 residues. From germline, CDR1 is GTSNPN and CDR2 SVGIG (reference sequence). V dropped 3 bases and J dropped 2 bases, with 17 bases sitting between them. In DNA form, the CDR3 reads TGTGCCTGGAGCCCTCACCACCAATGGACCTACGAGCAGTACTTC. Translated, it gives CAWSPHHQWTYEQYF.

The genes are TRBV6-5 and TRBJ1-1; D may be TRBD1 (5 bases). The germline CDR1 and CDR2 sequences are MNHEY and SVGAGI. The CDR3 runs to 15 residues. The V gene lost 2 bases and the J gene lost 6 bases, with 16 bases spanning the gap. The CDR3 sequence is CASSYGSGTRAEAFF. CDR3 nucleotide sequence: TGTGCCAGCAGTTACGGGTCCGGGACTCGGGCTGAAGCTTTCTTT.

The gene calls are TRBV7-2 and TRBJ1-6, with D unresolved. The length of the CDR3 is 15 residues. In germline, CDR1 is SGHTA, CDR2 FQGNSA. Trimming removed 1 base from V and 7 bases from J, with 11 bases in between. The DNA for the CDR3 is TGTGCCAGCAGCTTAGGTGGGGTGGGGAATTCACCCCTCCACTTT. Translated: CASSLGGVGNSPLHF.

This CDR3 reads CASSLDRQRRDGYTF. The CDR3, as DNA: TGTGCCAGCAGCTTGGACCGACAACGGAGGGATGGCTACACCTTC. V is TRBV5-5 and J is TRBJ1-2; D not resolved. The CDR3 totals 15 residues. V gave up 0 bases and J gave up 6 bases, with 15 bases separating them. The V gene's germline CDR1 is SGHKS and CDR2 YYEKEE (reference sequence).

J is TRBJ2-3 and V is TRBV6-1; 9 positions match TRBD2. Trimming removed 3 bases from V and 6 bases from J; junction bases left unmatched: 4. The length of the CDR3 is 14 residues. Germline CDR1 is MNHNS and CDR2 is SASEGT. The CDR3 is CASSERGGLDTQYF. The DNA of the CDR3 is TGTGCCAGCAGTGAGCGGGGGGGTTTGGATACGCAGTATTTT.

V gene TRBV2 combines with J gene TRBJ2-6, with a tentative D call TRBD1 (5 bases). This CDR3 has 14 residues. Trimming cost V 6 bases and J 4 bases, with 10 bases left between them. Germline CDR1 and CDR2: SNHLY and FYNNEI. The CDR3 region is CASRVRVGANVLTF. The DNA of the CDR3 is TGTGCCAGCAGAGTCAGGGTGGGGGCCAACGTCCTGACTTTC.

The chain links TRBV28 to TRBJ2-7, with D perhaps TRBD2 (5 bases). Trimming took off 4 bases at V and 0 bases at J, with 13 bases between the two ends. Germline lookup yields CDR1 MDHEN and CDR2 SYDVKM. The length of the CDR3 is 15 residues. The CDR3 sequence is CASSYWRADSYEQYF. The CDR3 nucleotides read TGTGCCAGCAGTTATTGGCGGGCGGACTCCTACGAGCAGTACTTC. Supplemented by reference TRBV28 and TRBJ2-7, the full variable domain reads DVKVTQSSRYLVKRTGEKVFLECVQDMDHENMFWYRQDPGLGLRLIYFSYDVKMKEKGDIPEGYSVSREKKERFSLILESASTNQTSMYLCASSYWRADSYEQYFGPGTRLTVT.